This TCR beta chain was documented in a study of T cells in Graves' hyperthyroidism and ophthalmopathy. General observations from the study: Most thyroid clonotypes with frequency above 0.001 were detected in blood.

Disease duration under 2 months; hyperthyroidism patients were aged 18 to 65. Not enrolled were patients with uncontrolled infection, other autoimmune disease, pregnancy or lactation. There are a few counts of this clonotype. Its antigen is currently unknown. A much larger clone lies one base from this, so it may be a read error. CDR1 and CDR2 (germline): MDHEN, SYDVKM. The CDR3 spans 14 residues. Germline trimming cut 0 bases from V and 2 bases from J; bases unmatched to any gene: 0. It was RNA transcripts that yielded the amplified TCR beta CDR3 regions. Carried out on the TCR CDR3, a first-round RT-PCR used the HTBI primer set. A single record per CDR3 protein comes from TCRdb applying MiXCR to the multiplex PCR reads. Found here are a few hundred thousand distinct CDR3 sequences, approximately 14% of them singletons; the top ten hold around 5.3%.

Source material: blood. The chain joins TRBV28 to TRBJ2-7; 8 nucleotides match TRBD2. This clonotype was obtained from a woman under 30 with Graves' hyperthyroidism. CDR3 protein: CASSLWRGAYEQYF. The CDR3 DNA sequence: TGTGCCAGCAGTTTATGGCGGGGGGCCTACGAGCAGTACTTC.